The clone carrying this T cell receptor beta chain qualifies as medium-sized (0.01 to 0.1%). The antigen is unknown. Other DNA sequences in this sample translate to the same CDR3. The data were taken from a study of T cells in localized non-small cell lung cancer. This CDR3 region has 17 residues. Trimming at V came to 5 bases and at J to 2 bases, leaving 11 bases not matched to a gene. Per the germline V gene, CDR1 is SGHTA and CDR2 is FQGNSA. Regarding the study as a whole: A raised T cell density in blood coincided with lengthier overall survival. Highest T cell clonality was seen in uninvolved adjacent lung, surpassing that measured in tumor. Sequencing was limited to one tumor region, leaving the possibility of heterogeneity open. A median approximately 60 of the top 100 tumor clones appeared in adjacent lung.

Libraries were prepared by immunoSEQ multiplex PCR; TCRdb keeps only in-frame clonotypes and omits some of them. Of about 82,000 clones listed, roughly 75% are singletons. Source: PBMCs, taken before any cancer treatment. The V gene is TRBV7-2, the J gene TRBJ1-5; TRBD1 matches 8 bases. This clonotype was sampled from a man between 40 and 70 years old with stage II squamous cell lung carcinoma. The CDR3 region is CASSPTGTGGGNQPQHF. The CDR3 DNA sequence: TGTGCCAGCAGCCCGACCGGGACAGGTGGGGGCAATCAGCCCCAGCATTTT.